The 5 T cell receptor beta chains below all came from one sample that was sequenced in a study of blood T cell repertoires in COVID-19. Only in-frame clones appear in the TCRdb table, and some are missing; sequencing was by immunoSEQ multiplex PCR. The sample shows approximately 98,000 clones, about 86% of them seen only once. The source material was peripheral blood. These receptor sequences come from a man between 60 and 75 years old with acute or convalescent COVID-19.

The gene calls are TRBV29-1 and TRBJ1-2; the match to TRBD1 covers 7 bases. J gave up 6 bases and V 6 bases, and 10 bases lay outside the gene matches. Germline V gene sequence: CDR1 SQVTM, CDR2 ANQGSEA. The CDR3 totals 13 residues. The CDR3 DNA follows: TGCAGCGTGGGGACAGCCCTTGTAGATGGCTACACCTTC. It codes for CSVGTALVDGYTF.

The chain recombines TRBV1 with TRBJ2-1; TRBD2, as called in the table, went unchecked against the DNA. TRBV1 is a recognized pseudogene. The CDR3 runs 16 residues. CDR3 in DNA: TGCACCAGCAGCCAAACTCTCCTAGCGGGACACAATGAGCAGTTCTTC. Translated, it gives CTSSQTLLAGHNEQFF.

The CDR3 spells CASREVSTDTQYF. In DNA, the CDR3 is TGTGCCAGTAGGGAGGTCTCTACAGATACGCAGTATTTT. The chain couples TRBV19 to TRBJ2-3, with D perhaps matching TRBD2 (5 bases). The V gene lost 6 bases and the J gene lost 3 bases, with 10 bases spanning the gap. Germline CDR1 LNHDA, CDR2 SQIVND (reference sequence). There are 13 residues in the CDR3.

The chain has TRBV9 and TRBJ2-5; maybe TRBD2 (6 bases). Germline CDR1 reads SGDLS; CDR2 reads YYNGEE. V was trimmed by 4 bases and J by 0 bases, leaving 10 bases between them. CDR3 length: 14 amino acids. The CDR3 here is CASSFRDYQETQYF. CDR3 coding DNA: TGTGCCAGCAGCTTTCGGGACTACCAAGAGACCCAGTACTTC.

The chain couples TRBV7-6 to TRBJ2-2; 15 bases map to TRBD2. V shed 5 bases and J 6 bases; nucleotides not matched to a gene: 10. This CDR3 region has 18 residues. In germline, CDR1 is SGHVS, CDR2 FNYEAQ. CDR3 in DNA: TGTGCCAGCAGCGAGGGACTAGCGGGAGGCCAGGGGTCCGGGGAGCTGTTTTTT. It codes for CASSEGLAGGQGSGELFF.